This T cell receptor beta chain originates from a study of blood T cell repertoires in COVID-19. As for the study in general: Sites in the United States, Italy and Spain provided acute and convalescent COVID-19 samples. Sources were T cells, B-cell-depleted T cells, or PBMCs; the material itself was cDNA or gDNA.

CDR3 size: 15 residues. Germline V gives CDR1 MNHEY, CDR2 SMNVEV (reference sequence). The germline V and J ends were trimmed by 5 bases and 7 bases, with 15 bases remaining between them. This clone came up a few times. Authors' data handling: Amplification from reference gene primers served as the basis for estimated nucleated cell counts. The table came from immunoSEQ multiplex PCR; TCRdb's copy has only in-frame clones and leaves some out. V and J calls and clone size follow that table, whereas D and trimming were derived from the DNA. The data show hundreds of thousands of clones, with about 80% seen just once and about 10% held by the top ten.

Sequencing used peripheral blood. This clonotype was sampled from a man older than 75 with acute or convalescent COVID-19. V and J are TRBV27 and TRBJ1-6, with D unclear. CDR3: CASSRKEAPNSPLHF. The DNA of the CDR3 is TGTGCCAGCAGTCGAAAGGAAGCGCCAAATTCACCCCTCCACTTT.